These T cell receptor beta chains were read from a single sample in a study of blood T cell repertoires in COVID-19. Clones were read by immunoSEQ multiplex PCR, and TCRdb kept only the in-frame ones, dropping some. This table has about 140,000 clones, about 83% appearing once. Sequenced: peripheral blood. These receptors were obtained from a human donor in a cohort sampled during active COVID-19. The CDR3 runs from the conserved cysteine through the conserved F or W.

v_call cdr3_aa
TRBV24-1 CATSDSRDRAEAFF
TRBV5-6 CASSIRTRGEKLFF
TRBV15 CATSRGSGTGGSETQYF
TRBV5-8 CASSLAGFYNEQFF
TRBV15 CATSVTGRGEQYF
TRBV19 CASSPRGGVGRSNQPQHF
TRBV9 CASSVGTIAYEQYF
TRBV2 CASSPSGQGGNTIYF
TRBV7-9 CASSSTTGMGEQYF
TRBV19 CASRSSRLAGAYTGELFF
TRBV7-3 CASSLGGSESEAFF
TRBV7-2 CASSSRTSGYNEQFF
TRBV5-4 CASSLDPSSYEQYF
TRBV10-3 CAISEGQGIGYNSPLHF
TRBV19 CASRGQSNQPQHF
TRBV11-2 CASSRDREDEAFF
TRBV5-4 CASSLGGRLYEQYF
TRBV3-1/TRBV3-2 CASSQTIASYEQYF
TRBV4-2 CASSQDRTKLAKNIQYF
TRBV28 CASTKTGTPSGVGQYF
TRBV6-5 CASSRRQGAGETQYF
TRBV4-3 CASSQDRSNSPLHF